This TCR beta chain appears in the sequencing data of a study of CD8 T cells in ankylosing spondylitis (dated 2017 in TCRdb). General notes on the study: The study profiled T cell receptor beta repertoires in healthy donors and ankylosing spondylitis patients to find disease-linked TCR variants. In total, the full study cohort was made up of about 99 healthy donors and approximately 27 ankylosing spondylitis patients. Peripheral blood samples were taken, and synovial fluid was additionally collected from ankylosing spondylitis patients.

In the case of this clonotype: Its antigen remains unidentified. No much larger clone exists at a distance of one base, and base qualities are not known.

Overall results and qualifications from the work: The disease-linked clones were reported to be significantly enriched in matched synovial fluid samples from ankylosing spondylitis patients. Some of the motif variants had been reported before in the synovial fluid and blood of reactive arthritis patients, a finding that suggests common disease-initiation mechanisms. The disease-linked clones showed a CD8+ phenotype and occurred at relatively low frequencies in peripheral blood. A TCR beta motif made up of several highly homologous amino acid variants appeared to be characteristic of blood from ankylosing spondylitis patients.

Counted from cysteine to phenylalanine, this CDR3 has 14 amino acids. Only the CDR3 region is kept as DNA, spanning 42 bases read in frame from base 1. CDR1 and CDR2, per the germline V gene (reference sequence), are DFQATT and SNEGSKA. Trimming costs V 3 bases and J 2 bases, and their ends lie 13 bases apart. The data were produced on an Illumina HiSeq 2500. Quantitative 5'-RACE with molecular barcodes was the method used to prepare the TCR beta libraries. For the original study's pipeline: A new computational method, built on a probabilistic model of VDJ rearrangement, was used to identify disease-linked TCR variants. TCRdb reprocessing: public reads trimmed at Q25 with fastp, clones called with MiXCR, in-frame beta chains kept. For every CDR3 protein sequence, its rows merge into one entry that carries the most common genes and DNA. The V and J calls and clone size come from TCRdb's table, not from the authors' own analysis. The sample table lists approximately 400,000 distinct CDR3 sequences, approximately 26% of them with a count of one. The top ten clones comprise about 0.92% of the sample.

This receptor was obtained from a male donor with ankylosing spondylitis. The sample taken for sequencing was blood, either unsorted or a sorted T cell fraction (not recorded which). Recombination joined TRBV20-1 with TRBJ1-2, with TRBD1 perhaps the D gene, on 6 matching bases. The nucleotide sequence reads TGCAGTGCTAGGATCTCAGGGGAAAACTATGGCTACACCTTC. The encoded protein is CSARISGENYGYTF.